The TCR beta chain described here comes from a study of cytomegalovirus exposure and HLA in healthy donors. This clone was seen more than once but under ten times. The PCR had 60 Vbeta and 13 Jbeta primers. The repertoire was sequenced with immunoSEQ multiplex PCR; TCRdb's copy has only in-frame clones and lacks some. Here the sample spans approximately 160,000 clones, roughly 73% being singletons. Per germline, CDR1 SNHLY and CDR2 FYNNEI. Trimming cost V 7 bases and J 4 bases, with 11 bases left between them. The CDR3 is made up of 13 amino acids. The chain has TRBV2 and TRBJ2-1; D possibly corresponds to TRBD1 (5 bases). The sequence came from a male donor in good health and CMV-seronegative. Input material: PBMCs. The CDR3 region is CASTRTPYNEQFF. CDR3 coding DNA: TGTGCCAGCACACGGACACCTTACAATGAGCAGTTCTTC. The full variable domain, rest sourced from reference TRBV2 and TRBJ2-1, is EPEVTQTPSHQVTQMGQEVILRCVPISNHLYFYWYRQILGQKVEFLVSFYNNEISEKSEIFDDQFSVERPDGSNFTLKIRSTKLEDSAMYFCASTRTPYNEQFFGPGTRLTVL.